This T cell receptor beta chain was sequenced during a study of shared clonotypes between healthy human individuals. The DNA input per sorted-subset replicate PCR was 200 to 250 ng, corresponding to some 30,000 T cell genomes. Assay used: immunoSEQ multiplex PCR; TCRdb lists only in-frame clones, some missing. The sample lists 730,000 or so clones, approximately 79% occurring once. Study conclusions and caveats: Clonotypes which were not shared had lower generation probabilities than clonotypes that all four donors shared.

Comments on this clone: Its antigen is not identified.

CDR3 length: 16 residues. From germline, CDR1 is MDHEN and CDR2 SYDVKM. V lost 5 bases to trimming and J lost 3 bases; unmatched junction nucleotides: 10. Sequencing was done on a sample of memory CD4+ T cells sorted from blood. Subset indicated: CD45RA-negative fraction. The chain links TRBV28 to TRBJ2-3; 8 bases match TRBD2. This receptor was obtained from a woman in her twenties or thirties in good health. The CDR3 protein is CASSEILAGPTDTQYF. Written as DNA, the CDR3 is TGTGCCAGCAGTGAGATTTTAGCGGGACCGACAGATACGCAGTATTTT. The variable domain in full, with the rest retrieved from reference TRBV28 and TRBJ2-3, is DVKVTQSSRYLVKRTGEKVFLECVQDMDHENMFWYRQDPGLGLRLIYFSYDVKMKEKGDIPEGYSVSREKKERFSLILESASTNQTSMYLCASSEILAGPTDTQYFGPGTRLTVL.